Shown below are 3 T cell receptor beta chains from a single sample sequenced in a study of OX40 agonist ivuxolimab in advanced cancers. Assay used: immunoSEQ multiplex PCR; TCRdb lists only in-frame clones, some missing. The table records about 40,000 clones, approximately 82% of them present only once. The sample in question was CD4+ or CD8+ T cells sorted from blood, obtained in a trial of the OX40 agonist ivuxolimab. The receptors originated from an adult with an advanced solid tumor such as melanoma, head and neck, liver or kidney cancer.

There are a few counts of this clone. The gene calls are TRBV6-5 and TRBJ1-4; TRBD1 agrees at 7 bases. The CDR3 extends over 14 amino acids. Trimming took 6 bases from V and 3 from J; bases not matched to a gene: 4. The germline CDR1 and CDR2 sequences are MNHEY and SVGAGI. CDR3 protein: CASRTGQSNEKLFF. DNA for the CDR3: TGTGCCAGCAGGACGGGACAGTCTAATGAAAAACTGTTTTTT.

The genes are TRBV7-3 and TRBJ2-3, with a tentative D call TRBD1 (6 bases). In germline, CDR1 is SGHTA, CDR2 FQGTGA. The CDR3 consists of 17 residues. V was cut by 5 bases and J by 1 base, with 19 bases left in between. In DNA, the CDR3 is TGTGCCAGCAGCCCCGGACAGAGCCCTTTCGGCACAGATACGCAGTATTTT. It yields the protein CASSPGQSPFGTDTQYF. The full variable domain, completed using reference TRBV7-3 and TRBJ2-3, is GAGVSQTPSNKVTEKGKYVELRCDPISGHTALYWYRQSLGQGPEFLIYFQGTGAADDSGLPNDRFFAVRPEGSVSTLKIQRTERGDSAVYLCASSPGQSPFGTDTQYFGPGTRLTVL.

CDR3 nucleotide sequence: TGTGCCAGCAGCTCCGGATGGGGCCCAATAGGTTACATTCAGTACTTC. Translating it yields CASSSGWGPIGYIQYF. The chain carries TRBV5-6 and TRBJ2-4, with TRBD1 as a possible D gene (5 bases). V lost 3 bases and J lost 8, with 21 bases in between. The CDR3 extends over 16 amino acids. The germline V gene has CDR1 SGHDT and CDR2 YYEEEE.